This T cell receptor (beta chain) was captured by sequencing in a study of blood T cells in healthy people across ages. V gave up 1 base and J gave up 7 bases, with 14 bases separating them. The CDR3 covers 15 residues. The germline V gene encodes CDR1 MNHNS and CDR2 SASEGT. PBMCs were isolated at a quantity of at least 6 million per sample. Sample-barcoded 5' priming and a J-beta primer mix drove a second PCR of roughly 6 to 12 cycles. The template-switch adaptor, which had 12 random nucleotides, put a tag on each cDNA molecule. MiXCR was run by TCRdb on the 5' RACE reads, yielding one entry per CDR3 protein. The table records 630,000 or so distinct CDR3 sequences, approximately 30% of them present only once.

This TCR was recovered from an elderly woman in good health. The specimen sequenced was blood. The chain joins TRBV6-1 to TRBJ1-5; possibly TRBD1 for D (6 bases). The CDR3 spells CASSEGGSGDQPQHF. For the CDR3, the DNA is TGTGCCAGCAGTGAAGGGGGGTCAGGGGACCAGCCCCAGCATTTT.